This is a list of T cell receptor beta chains from one sample in a study of cytomegalovirus exposure and HLA in healthy donors. TCRdb's copy holds only in-frame clones and misses some; the assay was immunoSEQ multiplex PCR. This sample has about 100,000 clones; roughly 76% occur once, and the top ten carry around a fifth. The sequenced sample consisted of PBMCs. Receptors were obtained from a woman aged 55-69 years in good health and CMV-seropositive. Each CDR3 is given with its conserved first and last residue. Each record gives: CDR3 length, V gene, J gene, D gene, clone size, CDR3 protein, CDR3 DNA. D genes are given only for firm matches. For some rows the clone size is stated as once, few or many, or as a class when expanded; others skip it.

CDR3 length: 14; V gene: TRBV6-5; J gene: TRBJ1-2; D gene: TRBD1; clone size: NA; CDR3 protein: CASSANPGQGVITF; CDR3 DNA: TGTGCCAGCAGTGCCAACCCGGGACAGGGGGTTATCACCTTC
CDR3 length: 15; V gene: TRBV5-4; J gene: TRBJ2-2; D gene: NA; clone size: NA; CDR3 protein: CASSLGGGSGKELFF; CDR3 DNA: TGTGCCAGCAGCTTGGGGGGGGGCAGCGGGAAGGAGCTGTTTTTT
CDR3 length: 14; V gene: TRBV11-2; J gene: TRBJ2-7; D gene: NA; clone size: NA; CDR3 protein: CASSLRQPPYEQYF; CDR3 DNA: TGTGCCAGCAGCTTAAGACAACCGCCCTACGAGCAGTACTTC
CDR3 length: 17; V gene: TRBV30; J gene: TRBJ1-2; D gene: NA; clone size: once; CDR3 protein: CAWKVGLGRRYDYGYTF; CDR3 DNA: TGTGCCTGGAAGGTGGGTTTGGGCAGACGTTACGACTATGGCTACACCTTC
CDR3 length: 12; V gene: TRBV5-4; J gene: TRBJ2-7; D gene: NA; clone size: NA; CDR3 protein: CASSFNGYEQYF; CDR3 DNA: TGTGCCAGCAGCTTCAACGGTTACGAGCAGTACTTC
CDR3 length: 14; V gene: TRBV19; J gene: TRBJ1-5; D gene: TRBD1; clone size: NA; CDR3 protein: CASGSDRGAGPQHF; CDR3 DNA: TGTGCCAGTGGAAGTGACAGGGGCGCTGGGCCCCAGCATTTT
CDR3 length: 13; V gene: TRBV6-1; J gene: TRBJ1-5; D gene: NA; clone size: NA; CDR3 protein: CASTAGPGQPQHF; CDR3 DNA: TGTGCCAGCACCGCAGGGCCGGGCCAGCCCCAGCATTTT
CDR3 length: 14; V gene: TRBV29-1; J gene: TRBJ2-6; D gene: NA; clone size: NA; CDR3 protein: CSVGLQSGANVLTF; CDR3 DNA: TGCAGCGTTGGGTTACAGTCTGGGGCCAACGTCCTGACTTTC
CDR3 length: 16; V gene: TRBV4-1; J gene: TRBJ2-1; D gene: TRBD2; clone size: NA; CDR3 protein: CASSRAGLADFNEQFF; CDR3 DNA: TGCGCCAGCAGCCGAGCAGGGCTAGCGGATTTCAATGAGCAGTTCTTC
CDR3 length: 11; V gene: TRBV29-1; J gene: TRBJ2-2; D gene: NA; clone size: NA; CDR3 protein: CSAGFDGELFF; CDR3 DNA: TGCAGCGCGGGGTTCGACGGGGAGCTGTTTTTT
CDR3 length: 16; V gene: TRBV18; J gene: TRBJ2-1; D gene: TRBD1; clone size: NA; CDR3 protein: CASSPLETGGYNEQFF; CDR3 DNA: TGTGCCAGCTCACCACTAGAAACAGGGGGATACAATGAGCAGTTCTTC
CDR3 length: 17; V gene: TRBV15; J gene: TRBJ2-5; D gene: TRBD1; clone size: NA; CDR3 protein: CATSRDLGQGELETQYF; CDR3 DNA: TGTGCCACCAGCAGAGATTTGGGACAGGGGGAGTTGGAGACCCAGTACTTC
CDR3 length: 13; V gene: TRBV11-3; J gene: TRBJ2-1; D gene: NA; clone size: NA; CDR3 protein: CASSPDTYNEQFF; CDR3 DNA: TGTGCCAGCAGCCCCGACACCTACAATGAGCAGTTCTTC
CDR3 length: 15; V gene: TRBV4-2; J gene: TRBJ2-5; D gene: NA; clone size: NA; CDR3 protein: CASSGAPWGQETQYF; CDR3 DNA: TGTGCCAGCAGCGGGGCCCCCTGGGGTCAAGAGACCCAGTACTTC